This passage covers 30 T cell receptor beta chains from one sample sequenced in a study of blood T cells in healthy people across ages. Primers used in a second PCR of about 7 to 12 cycles were a sample-barcoded 5' primer and a J-beta primer mix. TCRdb used MiXCR to reprocess the 5' RACE reads, holding one entry per CDR3 protein. The top ten clones hold roughly 8.2% of a sample with roughly 1,700,000 distinct CDR3 sequences, 28% of them seen once. Sequencing was performed on blood. The receptors derive from a woman younger than 45 in good health.

This clonotype appeared a few times. The chain employs TRBV6-6 and TRBJ2-1; D may be TRBD2 (6 bases). The germline gives CDR1 MNHNY, CDR2 SVGAGI (reference sequence). The CDR3 contains 13 residues. Trimming pared 2 bases from V and 9 bases from J, leaving 11 bases between. The CDR3 reads CASSYGTVGEQFF. CDR3 coding DNA: TGTGCCAGCAGTTACGGGACTGTCGGTGAGCAGTTCTTC.

The table lists this clonotype with a few counts. V usage is TRBV5-4 and J usage is TRBJ2-4; 8 nucleotides match TRBD1. This CDR3 spans 13 amino acids. The germline CDR1 and CDR2 sequences are SGHNT and YYREEE (reference sequence). With 1 base clipped from V and 13 bases from J, the junction kept 7 bases outside the gene matches. DNA for the CDR3: TGTGCCAGCAGCTTGACAACAGGGGGTGAGCAGTACTTC. Protein: CASSLTTGGEQYF. The full variable domain, its missing parts supplied by reference TRBV5-4 and TRBJ2-4, is ETGVTQSPTHLIKTRGQQVTLRCSSQSGHNTVSWYQQALGQGPQFIFQYYREEENGRGNFPPRFSGLQFPNYSSELNVNALELDDSALYLCASSLTTGGEQYFGAGTRLSVL.

The chain has TRBV29-1 and TRBJ2-5; D is perhaps TRBD2 (5 bases). The germline V and J ends were trimmed by 1 base and 11 bases, with 20 bases remaining between them. The CDR3 contains 14 residues. Germline-derived CDR1 and CDR2 are SQVTM and ANQGSEA. CDR3 amino acids: CSVEGAALFNEQYF. The CDR3 DNA reads as TGCAGCGTTGAAGGAGCGGCACTTTTCAATGAGCAGTACTTC. Variable domain in full (rest from reference TRBV29-1 and TRBJ2-5): SAVISQKPSRDICQRGTSLTIQCQVDSQVTMMFWYRQQPGQSLTLIATANQGSEATYESGFVIDKFPISRPNLTFSTLTVSNMSPEDSSIYLCSVEGAALFNEQYFGPGTRLLVL.

This clonotype occurred a few times. The chain recombines TRBV29-1 with TRBJ2-1; D not certain. V was shortened by 7 bases and J by 10 bases, with 11 bases between the two germline ends. The CDR3 has 10 residues. Germline V gene lookup returns CDR1 SQVTM and CDR2 ANQGSEA. CDR3 in amino acids: CSAGRWEQFF. For the CDR3, the DNA is TGCAGCGCTGGGCGTTGGGAGCAGTTCTTC.

V gene TRBV21-1 combines with J gene TRBJ2-7; the table's D call of TRBD2 was not tested on the DNA. TRBV21-1 counts as a pseudogene. This CDR3 region has 19 residues. The CDR3 loop reads CASTDLMTGTSGNYNEQYF. Here the CDR3 DNA reads TGTGCCAGCACCGACCTTATGACCGGGACTAGCGGGAATTACAATGAGCAGTACTTC.

The chain is built from TRBV10-3 and TRBJ2-5; D gene unclear. Trimming shortened V by 2 bases and J by 2 bases, and 6 bases separated the two germline ends. Germline V gene data show CDR1 as ENHRY and CDR2 as SYGVKD. The CDR3 is 13 residues long. CDR3 bases: TGTGCCATCAGTGAGGACTTACAAGAGACCCAGTACTTC. Its translation: CAISEDLQETQYF.

In its sample, this clonotype was seen many times. The chain employs TRBV7-3 and TRBJ2-3; possible D gene TRBD2, 5 bases. This CDR3 is built from 13 residues. Trimming cost V 10 bases and J 6 bases, with 17 bases left between them. CDR1 and CDR2 from the germline V gene are SGHTA and FQGTGA. The CDR3 DNA follows: TGTGCCACCACCCCAACCCCGGGGGATACGCAGTATTTT. This gives the protein CATTPTPGDTQYF.

The chain couples TRBV11-2 to TRBJ2-5; TRBD1 is a possible D gene (6 bases). Germline loops: CDR1 SGHAT, CDR2 FQNNGV. Trimming took 5 bases from V and 7 from J, leaving 20 bases between them. This CDR3 has 15 amino acids. The CDR3 here is CASSGLGARGRTQYF. The CDR3, as DNA: TGTGCCAGCAGCGGGCTGGGGGCGAGGGGAAGGACCCAGTACTTC.

The chain has TRBV5-1 and TRBJ1-1; D ambiguous. This CDR3 spans 13 amino acids. Trimming took off 4 bases at V and 0 bases at J, with 7 bases between the two ends. Germline lookup yields CDR1 SGHRS and CDR2 YFSETQ. CDR3 sequence (DNA): TGCGCCAGCAGCGGCACAATGAACACTGAAGCTTTCTTT. Translating gives CASSGTMNTEAFF. Full variable domain (rest looked up from reference TRBV5-1 and TRBJ1-1): KAGVTQTPRYLIKTRGQQVTLSCSPISGHRSVSWYQQTPGQGLQFLFEYFSETQRNKGNFPGRFSGRQFSNSRSEMNVSTLELGDSALYLCASSGTMNTEAFFGQGTRLTVV.

As concerns this clonotype: A clone one base away is much larger, so this may be a read error. The chain couples TRBV20-1 to TRBJ2-1, with D possibly being TRBD2 (5 bases). The closer fit of TRBJ2-7 to the DNA end suggests the J call may be wrong. The CDR3 is 13 residues long. Germline CDR1 is DFQATT and CDR2 is SNEGSKA (reference sequence). CDR3 nucleotide sequence: TGCAGTGCTTATCTGACTACTCACAATGAGCAGTACTTC. Translated, it gives CSAYLTTHNEQYF.

This clonotype was found a few times. This rearrangement joins TRBV4-3 to TRBJ2-5; D perhaps matches TRBD2 (6 bases). The V end was cut by 1 base, the J end by 2 bases, with 11 bases between. The length of the CDR3 is 15 residues. Looked up from germline, CDR1 is LGHNA and CDR2 is YSLEER. CDR3 nucleotides: TGCGCCAGCAGCCAAGGGACTACCTCACAAGAGACCCAGTACTTC. Amino acids: CASSQGTTSQETQYF.

The chain joins TRBV7-9 to TRBJ1-4; 10 nucleotides agree with TRBD1. The V gene end was trimmed by 5 bases and the J gene end by 3 bases; junction bases not matched to a gene: 6. Looked up from germline, CDR1 is SEHNR and CDR2 is FQNEAQ (reference sequence). There are 16 residues in the CDR3. The CDR3 DNA follows: TGTGCCAGCAGCGGGGACAGGGGACCATCTAATGAAAAACTGTTTTTT. Translating it yields CASSGDRGPSNEKLFF.

The CDR3 DNA reads TGTGCCAGCAGTTTTCGAGGGGGCTGGAATGAGCAGTACTTC. Its translation: CASSFRGGWNEQYF. This chain uses TRBV28 with TRBJ2-7; 7 bases align to TRBD1. The CDR3 consists of 14 residues. V lost 3 bases and J lost 7; bases outside the gene matches: 9. Germline-derived CDR1 and CDR2 are MDHEN and SYDVKM.

This clonotype showed up just a few times. The V call is TRBV14, the J call TRBJ1-5, with 8 bases that match TRBD1. The V and J ends lost 1 base and 2 bases, in that order; junction bases with no gene match: 4. The CDR3 consists of 16 residues. Germline CDR1 is SGHDN and CDR2 is FVKESK. CDR3 in DNA: TGTGCCAGCAGCCAAGTTCTACAGGGGGGCAATCAGCCCCAGCATTTT. Translation: CASSQVLQGGNQPQHF.

There are a few counts of this clonotype. This rearrangement joins TRBV7-6 to TRBJ2-3, with D perhaps TRBD1 (5 bases). With 5 bases removed from V and 1 base from J, the gap between germline ends came to 13 bases. Germline CDR1 reads SGHVS; CDR2 reads FNYEAQ. The CDR3 sequence is 15 residues long. CDR3 region: CASSPQGSRTDTQYF. Written as DNA, the CDR3 is TGTGCCAGCAGCCCTCAGGGCAGCCGCACAGATACGCAGTATTTT.

The chain carries TRBV20-1 and TRBJ1-4; D uncertain. The CDR3 totals 17 residues. CDR1 and CDR2 (germline): DFQATT, SNEGSKA (reference sequence). Trimming removed 0 bases from V and 3 bases from J, with 17 bases in between. The DNA of the CDR3 is TGCAGTGCTAGAGACTCGGTACGCAGGTTATCTAATGAAAAACTGTTTTTT. Protein sequence: CSARDSVRRLSNEKLFF.

The chain couples TRBV5-1 to TRBJ2-5, with a weak D call TRBD2 (6 bases). V lost 7 bases and J lost 4, with 17 bases in between. Germline V gene sequence: CDR1 SGHRS, CDR2 YFSETQ. The CDR3 is made up of 14 amino acids. CDR3 region: CASSRAGRGETQYF. The CDR3 DNA follows: TGCGCCAGCTCCCGGGCGGGGCGAGGAGAGACCCAGTACTTC.

This sequence joins TRBV28 and TRBJ2-7, with D perhaps being TRBD1 or TRBD2 (5 bases each). The CDR3 spans 13 residues. Germline V gene data show CDR1 as MDHEN and CDR2 as SYDVKM. The V end was cut by 6 bases, the J end by 7 bases, with 16 bases between. The CDR3 DNA sequence: TGTGCCAGCAGAGGGACGGAATCCAATGAGCAGTACTTC. Its protein product is CASRGTESNEQYF. Using reference TRBV28 and TRBJ2-7 for the parts outside the CDR3, the full variable domain is DVKVTQSSRYLVKRTGEKVFLECVQDMDHENMFWYRQDPGLGLRLIYFSYDVKMKEKGDIPEGYSVSREKKERFSLILESASTNQTSMYLCASRGTESNEQYFGPGTRLTVT.

The rearrangement links TRBV7-2 to TRBJ2-3, with D unclear. Trimming removed 1 base from V and 4 bases from J, with 9 bases in between. Germline CDR1 and CDR2: SGHTA and FQGNSA. This CDR3 spans 14 amino acids. The CDR3 bases are TGTGCCAGCAGCTTAGAACACTTCTCAGATACGCAGTATTTT. Amino acid sequence: CASSLEHFSDTQYF.

This clonotype has at least ten counts. The CDR3 coding sequence is TGTGCCAGCAGTTTGACAGGTTATCAAGAGACCCAGTACTTC. This gives the protein CASSLTGYQETQYF. The chain employs TRBV7-9 and TRBJ2-5; a possible D gene is TRBD1 (6 bases). V lost 6 bases and J 2 bases, leaving 13 bases between the germline ends. The CDR3 length is 14 residues. Germline assignment: CDR1 SEHNR and CDR2 FQNEAQ (reference sequence).

CDR3 sequence (DNA): TGTGCCAGCAGTTTAGAACGCAGGTTCCCCTACGAGCAGTACTTC. Protein: CASSLERRFPYEQYF. This chain connects TRBV28 to TRBJ2-7; D gene ambiguous. This CDR3 comprises 15 residues. Per germline, CDR1 MDHEN and CDR2 SYDVKM. Trimming stripped 2 bases from V and 2 bases from J, with 13 bases between.

The V gene is TRBV6-6, the J gene TRBJ2-7; D call uncertain. The V and J ends lost 6 bases and 2 bases respectively, with 11 bases between them. Germline-derived CDR1 and CDR2 are MNHNY and SVGAGI (reference sequence). The CDR3 covers 13 residues. CDR3 amino acids: CASRAYFAYEQYF. In nucleotides, the CDR3 is TGTGCCAGCAGAGCCTATTTCGCCTACGAGCAGTACTTC.

The table lists this clonotype with many counts. V gene TRBV20-1 combines with J gene TRBJ2-7, with 7 bases matching TRBD1. The CDR3 extends over 13 amino acids. With V trimmed by 3 bases and J by 0 bases, 2 bases remained unmatched. Germline lookup yields CDR1 DFQATT and CDR2 SNEGSKA (reference sequence). The CDR3 spells CSASRTGSYEQYF. The CDR3 bases are TGCAGTGCTAGCAGGACAGGCTCCTACGAGCAGTACTTC.

This clonotype has a handful of counts. V usage is TRBV5-1 and J usage is TRBJ1-2; D unclear. The CDR3 sequence is 13 residues long. V was pared by 0 bases and J by 3 bases, with 6 bases between. CDR1 is SGHRS and CDR2 is YFSETQ in the germline V gene. The CDR3 DNA reads as TGCGCCAGCAGCTTGGACACGGACTATGGCTACACCTTC. Protein: CASSLDTDYGYTF.

This clonotype has only a few counts. The chain has TRBV5-1 and TRBJ1-2; D might be TRBD1 (6 bases). The CDR3 is made up of 14 amino acids. V lost 2 bases to trimming and J lost 4 bases, with 12 bases between them. Germline V lookup: CDR1 SGHRS, CDR2 YFSETQ. The CDR3 region has the DNA TGCGCCAGCAGCTTAGAGACAGGCCCCTATGGCTACACCTTC. Translated: CASSLETGPYGYTF.

The rearrangement links TRBV29-1 to TRBJ2-3; D not resolved. Germline V gene sequence: CDR1 SQVTM, CDR2 ANQGSEA. The CDR3 spans 15 residues. V shed 7 bases and J shed 2 bases, with 19 bases lying between them. The CDR3 nucleotides read TGCAGCGGAAAAGGTGGGGATTTAGACACAGATACGCAGTATTTT. It translates to CSGKGGDLDTDTQYF.

The CDR3 DNA reads as TGTGCCAGCAGATCCCGGCCGGAGGGCGGCAATGAGCAGTTCTTC. It translates to CASRSRPEGGNEQFF. V and J are TRBV6-2 or TRBV6-3 and TRBJ2-1; maybe TRBD2 (6 bases). The CDR3 length is 15 residues. Germline loops: CDR1 MNHEY, CDR2 SVGEGT. Trimming took 6 bases from V and 6 from J, leaving 18 bases between them.

This chain connects TRBV20-1 to TRBJ2-7, with TRBD1 matching over 11 bases. CDR1 and CDR2 (germline): DFQATT, SNEGSKA (reference sequence). This CDR3 spans 14 amino acids. With V trimmed by 4 bases and J by 4 bases, 6 bases remained unmatched. This CDR3 reads CSATRTGGAYEQYF. The CDR3 DNA reads as TGCAGTGCTACCCGGACAGGGGGCGCGTACGAGCAGTACTTC.

In this sample, this clonotype turned up a few times. V is TRBV3-1 and J is TRBJ2-5; no clear D gene. The CDR3 is 12 residues long. The V gene's germline CDR1 is LGHDT and CDR2 YNNKEL (reference sequence). V lost 0 bases and J lost 6, with 5 bases in between. CDR3: CASSQDAKTQYF. The CDR3 region has the DNA TGTGCCAGCAGCCAAGATGCGAAGACCCAGTACTTC.

This clonotype showed up just a few times. The CDR3 protein is CASSDGRDRGGEDEKLFF. CDR3 nucleotide sequence: TGTGCCAGCAGTGATGGTCGGGACAGGGGTGGAGAGGATGAAAAACTGTTTTTT. The chain is built from TRBV2 and TRBJ1-4, with TRBD1 matching over 10 bases. This CDR3 spans 18 amino acids. J lost 6 bases, V lost 3 bases, and 13 bases had no gene match. Germline lookup yields CDR1 SNHLY and CDR2 FYNNEI.